Listed here are 16 T cell receptor beta chains from one sample, sequenced in a study of T cell responses to AZD1222 COVID-19 vaccine. Only in-frame clones appear in the TCRdb table, and some are missing; sequencing was by immunoSEQ multiplex PCR. The repertoire holds approximately 180,000 clones, 85% to 95% seen once, with around 0.97% in the top ten. This specimen consisted of peripheral blood, obtained 28 days after the second dose of the MenACWY control vaccine. The origin of the receptors is an adult who received the MenACWY meningococcal vaccine as a control.

The chain combines TRBV5-6 with TRBJ2-1; 10 bases fit TRBD1. V lost 3 bases to trimming and J lost 6 bases; unmatched junction nucleotides: 9. Germline loops: CDR1 SGHDT, CDR2 YYEEEE. The CDR3 is made up of 16 amino acids. The CDR3 nucleotides read TGTGCCAGCAGCTCCACCGGGACAGGGGTTCGCAATGAGCAGTTCTTC. Amino acids: CASSSTGTGVRNEQFF. The entire variable domain, with the rest obtained from reference TRBV5-6 and TRBJ2-1, is as follows: DAGVTQSPTHLIKTRGQQVTLRCSPKSGHDTVSWYQQALGQGPQFIFQYYEEEERQRGNFPDRFSGHQFPNYSSELNVNALLLGDSALYLCASSSTGTGVRNEQFFGPGTRLTVL.

V usage is TRBV6-5 and J usage is TRBJ1-1; D possibly corresponds to TRBD1 (6 bases). The germline CDR1 and CDR2 sequences are MNHEY and SVGAGI. The CDR3 length is 13 residues. With 1 base removed from V and 4 bases from J, the gap between germline ends came to 7 bases. DNA for the CDR3: TGTGCCAGCAGTTACTTGACAGGCACTGAAGCTTTCTTT. Translated, it gives CASSYLTGTEAFF.

V usage is TRBV11-2 and J usage is TRBJ1-6; D gene uncertain. Deletions cut 5 bases from V and 7 bases from J, with 12 bases between. CDR1 is SGHAT, CDR2 FQNNGV, per germline. This CDR3 contains 14 residues. DNA of the CDR3: TGTGCCAGCAGCCCGGAACAGAGAAATTCACCCCTCCACTTT. Amino acid sequence: CASSPEQRNSPLHF.

The J gene is TRBJ1-2, the V gene TRBV6-5; 10 bases align to TRBD1. The J segment lost 4 bases and the V segment lost 5 bases, leaving 7 bases of the junction unmatched. The germline V gene has CDR1 MNHEY and CDR2 SVGAGI. The CDR3 sequence is 15 residues long. The CDR3 bases are TGTGCCAGCAGTCTGGGACAGGGGATTGGCTATGGCTACACCTTC. Protein: CASSLGQGIGYGYTF.

The V call is TRBV3-1 (or the pseudogene TRBV3-2), the J call TRBJ1-2; 8 nucleotides line up with TRBD1. Germline V gene data show CDR1 as LGHDT and CDR2 as YNNKEL (reference sequence). The length of the CDR3 is 16 residues. V shed 1 base, J shed 8 bases, and the junction held 12 bases outside the gene matches. CDR3 protein: CASSQVPDRGVWGYTF. The CDR3 DNA reads TGTGCCAGCAGCCAAGTCCCCGACAGGGGAGTTTGGGGCTACACCTTC.

The chain has TRBV7-2 and TRBJ1-1, with TRBD1 as a possible D gene (6 bases). CDR1 is SGHTA and CDR2 is FQGNSA in the germline V gene. CDR3 length equals 16 residues. V lost 4 bases and J 0 bases, leaving 15 bases between the germline ends. Here the CDR3 DNA reads TGTGCCAGCAGCTCGCTTGGGGGGGCGATGAACACTGAAGCTTTCTTT. This sequence encodes CASSSLGGAMNTEAFF.

The gene calls are TRBV6-5 and TRBJ1-2, with a tentative D call TRBD1 (5 bases). This CDR3 contains 15 residues. Germline values: CDR1 MNHEY, CDR2 SVGAGI. The ends were cut back, 0 bases at V and 3 bases at J, with 11 bases in the middle. The CDR3, as DNA: TGTGCCAGCAGTTACTCGATTCTGGGGGACTATGGCTACACCTTC. It yields the protein CASSYSILGDYGYTF.

The rearrangement joins TRBV19 to TRBJ1-3, with a possible D match to TRBD1 (5 bases). Trimming removed 5 bases from V and 0 bases from J, with 11 bases in between. The CDR3 contains 15 residues. From germline, CDR1 is LNHDA and CDR2 SQIVND (reference sequence). CDR3 sequence reads: CASSPGGNSGNTIYF. DNA for the CDR3: TGTGCCAGTAGTCCCGGGGGAAACTCTGGAAACACCATATATTTT.

The chain combines TRBV7-3 with TRBJ1-2, with 8 bases identical to TRBD1. The CDR3 totals 15 residues. Germline V gene lookup returns CDR1 SGHTA and CDR2 FQGTGA. J lost 3 bases, V lost 4 bases, and 7 bases had no gene match. CDR3 DNA sequence: TGTGCCAGCAGCTCGAACAGGGGGTCGGACTATGGCTACACCTTC. This translates into CASSSNRGSDYGYTF.

This rearrangement joins TRBV19 to TRBJ1-4, with 10 nucleotides matching TRBD1. Germline CDR1 is LNHDA and CDR2 is SQIVND (reference sequence). The ends lost 6 bases at V and 11 bases at J; junction bases unmatched: 6. This CDR3 has 13 residues. The CDR3 is CASRPRTGGKLFF. CDR3 bases: TGTGCCAGTAGACCCCGGACAGGGGGGAAACTGTTTTTT.

The J gene is TRBJ1-2, the V gene TRBV6-2 or TRBV6-3, with 7 bases identical to TRBD1. Trimming took 2 bases from V and 6 from J; bases not matched to a gene: 6. The CDR3 extends over 14 amino acids. Germline CDR1 MNHEY, CDR2 SVGEGT. Here the CDR3 reads CASSYQGVQDGYTF. The CDR3 coding sequence is TGTGCCAGCAGTTACCAGGGGGTACAGGATGGCTACACCTTC.

The V and J genes are TRBV6-6 and TRBJ1-5; D ambiguous. Germline loops: CDR1 MNHNY, CDR2 SVGAGI (reference sequence). This CDR3 is built from 12 residues. Trimming removed 6 bases from V and 3 bases from J, with 6 bases in between. The CDR3 nucleotides read TGTGCCAGCAGACAAAACAATCAGCCCCAGCATTTT. Its translation is CASRQNNQPQHF.

The chain employs TRBV27 and TRBJ1-2; 10 positions match TRBD1. This CDR3 is 15 amino acids long. Germline lookup yields CDR1 MNHEY and CDR2 SMNVEV (reference sequence). V shed 1 base and J 7 bases; nucleotides not matched to a gene: 6. This CDR3 is CASSLWGTGDSGYTF. CDR3 nucleotides: TGTGCCAGCAGTTTATGGGGGACAGGGGACTCTGGCTACACCTTC.

The chain has TRBV6-6 and TRBJ1-4; weak D call: TRBD1 (6 bases). Per the germline V gene, CDR1 is MNHNY and CDR2 is SVGAGI (reference sequence). Trimming shortened V by 7 bases and J by 3 bases, and 15 bases separated the two germline ends. CDR3 size: 15 residues. The CDR3 spells CASKPRGASNEKLFF. The CDR3 DNA is TGTGCCAGCAAGCCACGGGGGGCGTCTAATGAAAAACTGTTTTTT.

The chain has TRBV4-2 and TRBJ1-4; TRBD1 is a possible D gene (5 bases). This CDR3 spans 15 amino acids. Trimming shortened V by 0 bases and J by 6 bases, and 11 bases separated the two germline ends. Germline CDR1 LGHNA, CDR2 YNFKEQ. The DNA for the CDR3 is TGTGCCAGCAGCCAAGATGTGATAGGGGATGAAAAACTGTTTTTT. Its translation is CASSQDVIGDEKLFF.

The V and J genes are TRBV27 and TRBJ2-7, with 11 bases aligning to TRBD2. CDR3 length equals 14 residues. From germline, CDR1 is MNHEY and CDR2 SMNVEV (reference sequence). The J segment lost 3 bases and the V segment lost 8 bases, leaving 6 bases of the junction unmatched. In nucleotides, the CDR3 is TGTGCCAGCTCTCCCGGGACTAGCGGCTACGAGCAGTACTTC. This sequence encodes CASSPGTSGYEQYF.